These T cell receptor beta chains were read from a single sample in a study of cytomegalovirus exposure and HLA in healthy donors. Profiling relied on immunoSEQ multiplex PCR, and the TCRdb table lists in-frame clones only, not all of them. This table holds more than 85,000 clones, 65% to 90% found once. Material: PBMCs. Source of these receptors: a woman aged 18 to 35 in good health and CMV-seronegative. CDR3s include the opening cysteine and the closing phenylalanine or tryptophan. Each record gives: V gene, CDR3 length, clone size, J gene, D gene, CDR3 DNA, CDR3 protein. The D gene is left open where the match is weak. Part of the rows lack a size; the others show once, few, many or a class for expanded clones.

TRBV11-2	15	.	TRBJ2-1	.	TGTGCCAGCAGCGAACCGGGACTCAACTACAATGAGCAGTTCTTC	CASSEPGLNYNEQFF
TRBV28	13	.	TRBJ1-2	.	TGTGCCAGCAGTGTACAGGGAACAGGTGGCTACACCTTC	CASSVQGTGGYTF
TRBV9	16	.	TRBJ2-5	TRBD2	TGTGCCAGCAGCACCCAAGGAGGGAGGGAAGAAGAGACCCAGTACTTC	CASSTQGGREEETQYF
TRBV7-2	18	.	TRBJ1-5	TRBD1	TGTGCCAGCTACCCCTCGGACAGGGGACACCGGGCCTGGCAGCCCCAGCATTTT	CASYPSDRGHRAWQPQHF
TRBV7-2	15	.	TRBJ2-1	TRBD2	TGTGCCAGCAGCTTAATCCTAGCGGCCTACAATGAGCAGTTCTTC	CASSLILAAYNEQFF
TRBV4-1	14	.	TRBJ2-3	TRBD1	TGCGCCAGCAGCCCTCCGGACAGGGCAGATACGCAGTATTTT	CASSPPDRADTQYF
TRBV18	16	.	TRBJ2-1	.	TGTGCCAGCTCACCACCGGTCAGGGTAGGGTACAATGAGCAGTTCTTC	CASSPPVRVGYNEQFF
TRBV15	16	.	TRBJ2-1	.	TGTGCCACCAGCAGACGACTGCCGAGCTCCTACAATGAGCAGTTCTTC	CATSRRLPSSYNEQFF
TRBV19	18	.	TRBJ1-5	.	TGTGCCAGTAGTATATCTTACTGGAGGAGCGACACAGATCAGCCCCAGCATTTT	CASSISYWRSDTDQPQHF
TRBV19	13	.	TRBJ1-2	.	TGTGCCAGTGGGACTCAATGGAACTATGGCTACACCTTC	CASGTQWNYGYTF
TRBV6-5	16	.	TRBJ2-7	TRBD1	TGTGCCAGCAGTTCTCTCCAGGGGGCCCGCACCTACGAGCAGTACTTC	CASSSLQGARTYEQYF
TRBV19	16	.	TRBJ2-1	.	TGTGCCAGTAGTATCGAGGCGGTTAGCTCCTACAATGAGCAGTTCTTC	CASSIEAVSSYNEQFF
TRBV5-1	16	.	TRBJ2-5	TRBD2	TGCGCCAGCAGTCTGACTAGCGGGGGCCCCAAAGAGACCCAGTACTTC	CASSLTSGGPKETQYF
TRBV19	15	.	TRBJ1-5	.	TGTGCCAGTAGGGTAGAGGGGGTGAGCAATCAGCCCCAGCATTTT	CASRVEGVSNQPQHF
TRBV2	14	.	TRBJ1-5	.	TGTGCCAGCAGTACCGTGAGGGGCAATCAGCCCCAGCATTTT	CASSTVRGNQPQHF
TRBV27	16	.	TRBJ2-5	.	TGTGCCAGCAGTTTATTCGCAGCCCGGAGGAAAGAGACCCAGTACTTC	CASSLFAARRKETQYF
TRBV5-6	12	.	TRBJ2-7	.	TGTGCCAGCAGCTTTCCGGCAGGAGAGCAGTACTTC	CASSFPAGEQYF
TRBV6-1	11	.	TRBJ2-3	.	TGTGCCAGCACCCTCGGGGATACGCAGTATTTT	CASTLGDTQYF
TRBV25-1	15	.	TRBJ1-1	.	TGTGCCAGCAGTGGCCTACAGGGTCCGGGGACTGAAGCTTTCTTT	CASSGLQGPGTEAFF
TRBV5-1	14	.	TRBJ1-6	.	TGCGCCAGCAGCTTGAGTTTAGGGGGATCACCCCTCCACTTT	CASSLSLGGSPLHF
TRBV6-5	12	.	TRBJ2-1	TRBD2	TGTGCCACCCTAGCGGGATGGAATGAGCAGTTCTTC	CATLAGWNEQFF
TRBV18	16	.	TRBJ1-2	.	TGTGCCAGCTCACGCCAATTGGGGGCCCGGGACTATGGCTACACCTTC	CASSRQLGARDYGYTF
TRBV27	14	.	TRBJ1-2	.	TGTGCCAGCAGTTTAGGGGTTCGGGGTTCTGGCTACACCTTC	CASSLGVRGSGYTF
TRBV27	18	.	TRBJ2-3	TRBD2	TGTGCCAGCAGTTCCCGTAGGGAAGCGGGAGTCGGCACAGATACGCAGTATTTT	CASSSRREAGVGTDTQYF
TRBV7-2	17	.	TRBJ2-7	TRBD2	TGTGCCAGCAGCTTAGCGACAGGGACTAGCGGGATCTACGAGCAGTACTTC	CASSLATGTSGIYEQYF
TRBV18	15	.	TRBJ2-1	.	TGTGCCAGCTCACCAGGGACAAGGGGCTTTAATGAGCAGTTCTTC	CASSPGTRGFNEQFF
TRBV10-3	13	.	TRBJ2-7	.	TGTGCCATCGCATCCGGGGATCTTTACGAGCAGTACTTC	CAIASGDLYEQYF
TRBV7-9	18	.	TRBJ2-5	TRBD2	TGTTCCAGCAGCTCAAGGACTAGCGGGGGGGGGTACCAAGAGACCCAGTACTTC	CSSSSRTSGGGYQETQYF
TRBV5-4	14	once	TRBJ2-1	TRBD1	TGTGCCAGCAGCTTCAGGGGGCTGCCTCATGAGCAGTTCTTC	CASSFRGLPHEQFF
TRBV28	15	.	TRBJ2-7	TRBD2	TGTGCCAGCAAAGGGGAGCGGGGAAGCTCCTACGAGCAGTACTTC	CASKGERGSSYEQYF
TRBV7-2	17	.	TRBJ2-3	TRBD1	TGTGCCAGCAGCCTACAAATCGGGACAGGGAGAGCAGATACGCAGTATTTT	CASSLQIGTGRADTQYF
TRBV15	16	.	TRBJ2-7	TRBD2	TGTGCCACCAGCAGAGATCTCCGGACTAGCTCCTACGAGCAGTACTTC	CATSRDLRTSSYEQYF
TRBV5-4	14	.	TRBJ2-3	TRBD2	TGTGCCAGCAGCTTGAGGGAGGGTGCAGATACGCAGTATTTT	CASSLREGADTQYF
TRBV4-2	13	.	TRBJ2-7	TRBD1	TGTGCCAGCAGCCAAGCGGGACAGTACGAGCAGTACTTC	CASSQAGQYEQYF
TRBV6-4	17	few	TRBJ2-3	TRBD2	TGTGCCAGCAGTGACTCCGTTGCGGGAGGTCTAGCAGATACGCAGTATTTT	CASSDSVAGGLADTQYF
TRBV7-3	16	.	TRBJ2-1	TRBD2	TGTGCCAGCAGCTGGACCGGGACTAGCGGGAGGAATGAGCAGTTCTTC	CASSWTGTSGRNEQFF
TRBV29-1	14	once	TRBJ2-1	TRBD2	TGCAGCGTTGAAGGCGGGAGCCTCTACAATGAGCAGTTCTTC	CSVEGGSLYNEQFF
TRBV5-5	13	.	TRBJ2-3	.	TGTGCCAGCAGCGTGAGAATCACAGATACGCAGTATTTT	CASSVRITDTQYF
TRBV19	18	.	TRBJ1-2	.	TGTGCCAGTAGTAGGCCGTACGGCAGGGACAAAACTAACTATGGCTACACCTTC	CASSRPYGRDKTNYGYTF
TRBV10-2	14	.	TRBJ1-5	.	TGCGCCAGCAGTGAGACGGGAAACAATCAGCCCCAGCATTTT	CASSETGNNQPQHF
TRBV5-1	15	.	TRBJ1-2	TRBD1	TGCGCCAGCAGCTTGGTGGGGGACAGTACGGATGGCTACACCTTC	CASSLVGDSTDGYTF
TRBV5-6	15	few	TRBJ1-1	TRBD1	TGTGCCAGCAGCGGTCCGGACAGGGAAACTCCTGAAGCTTTCTTT	CASSGPDRETPEAFF
TRBV18	15	once	TRBJ2-4	.	TGTGCCAGCTCACCTTCATTCGGGGCCAAAAACATTCAGTACTTC	CASSPSFGAKNIQYF
TRBV9	14	.	TRBJ1-6	.	TGTGCCAGCAGCGTCGGGGGGCCCGGAGCACCCCTCCACTTT	CASSVGGPGAPLHF
TRBV5-1	15	.	TRBJ2-3	.	TGCGCCAGCAGCTTGGGACTACCAAGCACAGATACGCAGTATTTT	CASSLGLPSTDTQYF
TRBV27	15	.	TRBJ2-3	TRBD2	TGTGCCAGCACCCCATCGGCTAGCGGGGTAGATACGCAGTATTTT	CASTPSASGVDTQYF
TRBV5-5	16	.	TRBJ1-5	TRBD1	TGTGCCAGCAGCCTAGGACCGGGACAGGGGTATCAGCCCCAGCATTTT	CASSLGPGQGYQPQHF
TRBV13	18	.	TRBJ2-7	.	TGTGCCAGCAGCGGGCGATCTCGGGGGGCCCATGGTCCCTACGAGCAGTACTTC	CASSGRSRGAHGPYEQYF
TRBV4-2	15	.	TRBJ2-5	.	TGTGCCAGCAGCCAGATCCGGGACTTGTCAGCGACCCAGTACTTC	CASSQIRDLSATQYF